These T cell receptor beta chains were read from a single sample in a study of blood T cell repertoires in COVID-19. Here immunoSEQ multiplex PCR was the method, and the copy in TCRdb shows in-frame clones only, minus some. The sample shows about 220,000 clones, roughly four fifths of them seen only once. The sample comprised PBMCs or T cells enriched from blood (not recorded which). The receptors derive from a man aged 40-55 years who had recovered from COVID-19. The CDR3 runs from the conserved cysteine through the conserved F or W. D genes are given only for firm matches. Clone size is stated in some rows and not others, as once, few, many or a class when expanded.

D,size,V,length,J,CDR3,DNA
NA,NA,TRBV12-5,13,TRBJ1-1,CASGPGLNTEAFF,TGTGCTAGTGGCCCGGGGTTGAACACTGAAGCTTTCTTT
TRBD2,NA,TRBV5-1,14,TRBJ2-7,CASSLGAGVQEQYF,TGCGCCAGCAGCTTGGGAGCGGGGGTGCAGGAGCAGTACTTC
NA,NA,TRBV5-1,14,TRBJ1-1,CASSPLPQEPLAFF,TGCGCCAGCAGCCCACTCCCCCAGGAACCCTTAGCTTTCTTT
TRBD2,NA,TRBV10-3,14,TRBJ2-7,CAITWTSDSYEQYF,TGTGCCATCACTTGGACTAGCGACTCCTACGAGCAGTACTTC
NA,NA,TRBV9,14,TRBJ2-7,CASSVGSSPYEQYF,TGTGCCAGCAGCGTAGGCTCTAGCCCCTACGAGCAGTACTTC
TRBD2,NA,TRBV7-2,14,TRBJ2-7,CASSLGLANYEQYF,TGTGCCAGCAGCCTGGGACTAGCAAACTACGAGCAGTACTTC
TRBD2,NA,TRBV7-8,14,TRBJ2-1,CASSLREGNNEQFF,TGTGCCAGCAGCTTGCGGGAGGGCAACAATGAGCAGTTCTTC
NA,few,TRBV7-6,14,TRBJ1-6,CASSFSSYNSPLHF,TGTGCCAGCAGCTTCAGCTCCTATAATTCACCCCTCCACTTT
NA,NA,TRBV5-1,16,TRBJ2-3,CASSLYSRAGTDTQYF,TGCGCCAGCAGCTTGTACTCGCGGGCTGGCACAGATACGCAGTATTTT
NA,NA,TRBV5-1,13,TRBJ2-1,CASSLRQGREQFF,TGCGCCAGCAGCTTGCGTCAGGGTCGTGAGCAGTTCTTC
TRBD2,NA,TRBV5-4,15,TRBJ2-7,CASSLAGGASYEQYF,TGTGCCAGCAGCTTGGCCGGGGGGGCATCCTACGAGCAGTACTTC
TRBD1,NA,TRBV2,14,TRBJ1-4,CASTVTGANEKLFF,TGTGCCAGCACTGTGACAGGGGCTAATGAAAAACTGTTTTTT
NA,NA,TRBV7-9,15,TRBJ2-7,CASSPGRGIDYEQYF,TGTGCCAGCAGCCCGGGGCGCGGGATCGATTACGAGCAGTACTTC
TRBD1,NA,TRBV6-5,13,TRBJ1-2,CASRDRGPNGYTF,TGTGCCAGCAGGGACAGGGGCCCAAATGGCTACACCTTC
NA,NA,TRBV9,16,TRBJ1-4,CASSVFGEGGNEKLFF,TGTGCCAGCAGCGTGTTCGGAGAAGGGGGTAATGAAAAACTGTTTTTT
NA,NA,TRBV6-1,14,TRBJ2-6,CASREDGWANVLTF,TGTGCCAGCAGGGAAGACGGGTGGGCCAACGTCCTGACTTTC
NA,NA,TRBV7-6,14,TRBJ1-5,CASSPLKPGQPQHF,TGTGCCAGCAGCCCTTTGAAGCCGGGACAGCCCCAGCATTTT
NA,NA,TRBV10-3,12,TRBJ1-5,CAISEPSQPQHF,TGTGCCATCAGTGAGCCGAGTCAGCCCCAGCATTTT
NA,NA,TRBV4-2,14,TRBJ1-1,CASSPRRGETEAFF,TGTGCCAGCAGCCCCAGAAGGGGTGAGACTGAAGCTTTCTTT
TRBD1,NA,TRBV29-1,15,TRBJ1-5,CSVGTGSGSNQPQHF,TGCAGCGTTGGGACAGGGTCGGGGAGCAATCAGCCCCAGCATTTT
NA,medium-sized,TRBV15,13,TRBJ1-6,CATRETENSPLHF,TGTGCCACCCGAGAGACAGAAAATTCACCCCTCCACTTT
TRBD2,NA,TRBV6-6,16,TRBJ2-2,CASSYPAGTNTGELFF,TGTGCCAGCAGTTACCCAGCGGGAACGAACACCGGGGAGCTGTTTTTT
NA,NA,TRBV4-2,17,TRBJ2-3,CASSQAAQQVGRDTQYF,TGTGCCAGCAGCCAAGCAGCCCAGCAGGTGGGGAGGGATACGCAGTATTTT
NA,few,TRBV6-1,14,TRBJ2-7,CASSEIQSSYEQYF,TGTGCCAGCAGTGAAATACAGAGCTCCTACGAGCAGTACTTC
NA,NA,TRBV10-2,13,TRBJ2-4,CASSESAENIQYF,TGCGCCAGCAGTGAGTCGGCAGAAAACATTCAGTACTTC
NA,few,TRBV7-2,14,TRBJ1-1,CASSSPNSNTEAFF,TGTGCCAGCAGCTCCCCCAACAGTAACACTGAAGCTTTCTTT
NA,NA,TRBV2,13,TRBJ1-2,CASSLEQNYGYTF,TGTGCCAGCAGCCTGGAGCAGAACTATGGCTACACCTTC
TRBD1,once,TRBV15,15,TRBJ1-6,CATSRGQGTNSPLHF,TGTGCCACCAGCAGAGGACAGGGGACGAATTCACCCCTCCACTTT
NA,NA,TRBV19,14,TRBJ2-1,CASSMGWGPGEQFF,TGTGCCAGTAGTATGGGTTGGGGGCCGGGAGAGCAGTTCTTC
NA,NA,TRBV11-2,11,TRBJ2-3,CASTSTDTQYF,TGTGCCAGCACCTCTACAGATACGCAGTATTTT
NA,once,TRBV18,13,TRBJ1-1,CASSPTGDTEAFF,TGTGCCAGCTCACCAACCGGGGACACTGAAGCTTTCTTT
TRBD1,NA,TRBV6-2/TRBV6-3,17,TRBJ2-2,CASSDRPTGWITGELFF,TGTGCCAGCAGCGACAGGCCGACAGGGTGGATCACCGGGGAGCTGTTTTTT
TRBD2,NA,TRBV7-2,17,TRBJ2-5,CASSLSPASGGQETQYF,TGTGCCAGCAGCTTATCCCCCGCTAGCGGGGGCCAAGAGACCCAGTACTTC
TRBD2,NA,TRBV5-1,16,TRBJ2-5,CASSLGRGGHSETQYF,TGCGCCAGCAGCCTCGGGCGGGGGGGACATTCGGAGACCCAGTACTTC
TRBD1,NA,TRBV6-1,14,TRBJ1-5,CATQTGNSNQPQHF,TGTGCCACCCAGACAGGGAATAGCAATCAGCCCCAGCATTTT
NA,NA,TRBV5-5,16,TRBJ2-7,CASSSRGDRTSYEQYF,TGTGCCAGCAGCTCCCGGGGGGACAGGACATCCTACGAGCAGTACTTC
NA,NA,TRBV5-1,12,TRBJ2-7,CASSSQGHEQYF,TGCGCCAGCAGCTCCCAGGGGCACGAGCAGTACTTC
NA,NA,TRBV6-5,15,TRBJ2-3,CASRPTITSSDTQYF,TGTGCCAGCAGGCCCACTATAACTAGCTCAGATACGCAGTATTTT
TRBD2,NA,TRBV5-6,15,TRBJ2-7,CASSREGRISYEQYF,TGTGCCAGCAGTCGGGAGGGCAGGATCTCCTACGAGCAGTACTTC
NA,NA,TRBV7-2,13,TRBJ2-7,CASSSPSRGEQYF,TGTGCCAGCAGTTCACCCAGTCGGGGCGAGCAGTACTTC
NA,NA,TRBV6-5,14,TRBJ1-2,CAINMGGGAKGYTF,TGTGCAATCAACATGGGAGGGGGTGCTAAAGGCTACACCTTC
NA,few,TRBV7-2,16,TRBJ1-6,CASSPQGSSYNSPLHF,TGTGCCAGCAGCCCCCAGGGGAGCTCCTATAATTCACCCCTCCACTTT
NA,NA,TRBV28,12,TRBJ2-3,CASRLNTDTQYF,TGTGCCAGCAGACTTAACACAGATACGCAGTATTTT
NA,few,TRBV5-1,15,TRBJ2-2,CASSLGLLFTGELFF,TGCGCCAGCAGCCTAGGACTTCTTTTCACCGGGGAGCTGTTTTTT
TRBD1,once,TRBV4-2,17,TRBJ1-1,CASSHLGGGGMNTEAFF,TGTGCCAGCAGCCACCTCGGAGGGGGCGGCATGAACACTGAAGCTTTCTTT
NA,NA,TRBV7-2,13,TRBJ1-2,CASSATDSSGYTF,TGTGCCAGCAGCGCGACGGACTCTAGTGGCTACACCTTC
NA,NA,TRBV2,15,TRBJ1-4,CASSWSGGRNEKLFF,TGTGCCAGCAGTTGGAGCGGGGGAAGAAATGAAAAACTGTTTTTT
NA,NA,TRBV28,16,TRBJ1-2,CASSTELWDNLYGYTF,TGTGCCAGCAGTACTGAACTCTGGGACAACCTCTATGGCTACACCTTC
NA,NA,TRBV5-4,15,TRBJ2-7,CASSSPPGAHYEQYF,TGTGCCAGCAGCTCCCCTCCGGGAGCCCATTACGAGCAGTACTTC
NA,NA,TRBV5-1,14,TRBJ1-5,CASSLGGAHQPQHF,TGCGCCAGCAGCTTGGGCGGGGCGCATCAGCCCCAGCATTTT